This T cell receptor (beta chain) comes out of a study of blood T cell repertoires in COVID-19. Looking at the study overall: Sites across the United States, Italy and Spain contributed samples from acute and convalescent COVID-19. PBMCs, B-cell-depleted T cells, or T cells provided the cDNA or gDNA that made up the material.

In germline, CDR1 is KGHSH, CDR2 LQKENI. V dropped 3 bases and J dropped 9 bases, with 9 bases sitting between them. The CDR3 has 12 amino acids. In the authors' methods: Reference gene primer amplification in the assay estimated nucleated cell counts. Profiling relied on immunoSEQ multiplex PCR, and the TCRdb table lists in-frame clones only, not all of them. V and J calls and clone size are given by that table; D and trimming were obtained from the DNA. The table has about 210,000 clones, approximately 86% seen once; the top ten hold 3%. The source of this sequence is a man in his sixties with acute or convalescent COVID-19. The sequencing sample was made of peripheral blood. The chain joins TRBV18 to TRBJ2-1; D call uncertain. CDR3 bases: TGTGCCAGCTCACCTTTAGTATTTGAGCAGTTCTTC. Its translation: CASSPLVFEQFF.